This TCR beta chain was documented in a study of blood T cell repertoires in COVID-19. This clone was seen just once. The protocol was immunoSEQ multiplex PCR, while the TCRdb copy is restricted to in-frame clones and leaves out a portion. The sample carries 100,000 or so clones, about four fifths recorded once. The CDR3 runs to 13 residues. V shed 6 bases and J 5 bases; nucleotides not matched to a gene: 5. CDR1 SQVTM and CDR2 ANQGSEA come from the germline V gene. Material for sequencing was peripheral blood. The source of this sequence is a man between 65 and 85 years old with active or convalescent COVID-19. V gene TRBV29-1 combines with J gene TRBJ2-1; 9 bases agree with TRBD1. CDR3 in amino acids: CSVDRGFDNEQFF. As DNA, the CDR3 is TGCAGCGTGGACAGGGGTTTCGACAATGAGCAGTTCTTC.